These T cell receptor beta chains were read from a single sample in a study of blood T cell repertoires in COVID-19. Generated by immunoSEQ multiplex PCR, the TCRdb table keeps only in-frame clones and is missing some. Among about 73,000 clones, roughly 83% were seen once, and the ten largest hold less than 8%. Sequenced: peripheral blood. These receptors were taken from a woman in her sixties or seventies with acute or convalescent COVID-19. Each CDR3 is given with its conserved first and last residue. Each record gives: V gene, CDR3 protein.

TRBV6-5 CASTGGGGAAGGYTF
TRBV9 CASSVGGVRTDTQYF
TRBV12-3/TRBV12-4 CASSPLGALVAFF
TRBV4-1 CASSHRQLSNEKLFF
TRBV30 CAWSVSGGSYNEQFF
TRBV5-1 CASSFTGTGSVNTEAFF
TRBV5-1 CASSLIRDTQYF
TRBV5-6 CASTGQTGNTIYF
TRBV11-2 CASSLRQGTEAFF
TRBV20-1 CSAPRLEKLFF
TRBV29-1 CSASTGVNQPQHF
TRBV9 CASSVAEGGTIYF
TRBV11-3 CASSPPQATEAFF
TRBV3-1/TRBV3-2 CASSRDLAGGPKTQYF
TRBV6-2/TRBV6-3 CASSYPVGWYTF
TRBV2 CATRGGVYGYTF
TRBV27 CASSFSGVANTEAFF
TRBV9 CASSVANGGATDTQYF
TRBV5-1 CASSMATPDTGELFF
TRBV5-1 CASSLVGDRDQPQHF
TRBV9 CASTKEGTSSYNSPLHF
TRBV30 CAWSSPGSSGGTEAFF
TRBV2 CASSERGYGYTF
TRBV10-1 CASKFSGGNEQFF
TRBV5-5 CASSLRQGSGNTIYF
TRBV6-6 CASSWDIPYEQYF
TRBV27 CASRKDRANQPQHF
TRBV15 CATSRDRGQAGDTQYF
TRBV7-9 CASSLGLAGVTGELFF
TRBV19 CASSSRQGPQNGYTF
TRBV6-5 CASSRGRSPTEAFF